This T cell receptor beta chain is drawn from a study of metastatic and nonmetastatic thyroid tumors. Study-wide context: Repertoires were compared across blood and tumor or nodule tissue from malignant and benign thyroid patients. Broader study findings: Relative to benign nodules, malignant thyroid tumors were reportedly characterized by significantly elevated TCR beta diversity in blood and tumor.

The germline V gene has CDR1 DFQATT and CDR2 SNEGSKA (reference sequence). The CDR3 is 12 residues long. V was shortened by 6 bases and J by 5 bases, with 10 bases between the two germline ends. No patient had received any treatment before thyroid surgery. Authors' analysis steps: Built for papillary thyroid cancer, a distant-metastasis classifier drew on CDR3 differences across clinicopathological groups. TCRdb called clones again from the PCR reads with MiXCR. The V and J calls and clone size are TCRdb's, not the authors'. The sample yields about 25,000 clones, roughly 20% seen once. The table lists this clone with many counts. The antigen remains unidentified.

The sequence was collected from a male donor with papillary thyroid cancer or a benign thyroid nodule (not recorded which). Some clones in this sample may be carry-over from other donors' samples. Sequencing input: blood. This chain connects TRBV20-1 to TRBJ1-4, with no clear D. The CDR3, as DNA: TGCAGTGCCCCCGACTTCAATGAAAAACTGTTTTTT. It translates to CSAPDFNEKLFF.